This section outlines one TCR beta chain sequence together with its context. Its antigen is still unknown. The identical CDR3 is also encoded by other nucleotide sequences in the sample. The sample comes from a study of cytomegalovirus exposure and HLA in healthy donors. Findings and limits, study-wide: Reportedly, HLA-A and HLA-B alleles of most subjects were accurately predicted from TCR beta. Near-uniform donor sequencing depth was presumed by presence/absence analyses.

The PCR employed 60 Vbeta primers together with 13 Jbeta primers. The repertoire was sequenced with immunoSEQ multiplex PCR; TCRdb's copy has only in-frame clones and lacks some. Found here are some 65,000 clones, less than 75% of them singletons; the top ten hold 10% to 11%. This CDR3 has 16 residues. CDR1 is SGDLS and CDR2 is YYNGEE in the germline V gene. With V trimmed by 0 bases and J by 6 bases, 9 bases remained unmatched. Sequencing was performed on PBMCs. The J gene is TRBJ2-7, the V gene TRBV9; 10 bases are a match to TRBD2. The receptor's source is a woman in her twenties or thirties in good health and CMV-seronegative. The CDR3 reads CASSVAAAGGQGEQYF. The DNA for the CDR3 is TGTGCCAGCAGCGTAGCTGCAGCGGGGGGGCAAGGCGAGCAGTACTTC. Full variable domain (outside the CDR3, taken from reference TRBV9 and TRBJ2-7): DSGVTQTPKHLITATGQRVTLRCSPRSGDLSVYWYQQSLDQGLQFLIQYYNGEERAKGNILERFSAQQFPDLHSELNLSSLELGDSALYFCASSVAAAGGQGEQYFGPGTRLTVT.